Listed below are T cell receptor beta chains from one sample, sequenced in a study of response to subunit inactivated influenza vaccine. TCRdb processed the RT-PCR reads anew with MiXCR; each CDR3 protein has one entry. The profile shows about 570,000 distinct CDR3 sequences, around 11% of them singletons. These sequences were also reported in another study, on T cells expressing NK-cell markers.

The starting material was PBMCs from blood, obtained on the day of vaccination. The receptors were sampled from a man aged 50 to 59 who received an inactivated influenza vaccine. The CDR3 runs from the conserved cysteine through the conserved F or W. Each record gives: clone size, V gene, J gene, D gene, CDR3 protein, CDR3 DNA. A D gene is named only where the DNA matches it firmly. Clone sizes are given selectively: once, few, many, or a class where the clone is expanded.

abundance: few
v_gene: TRBV12-3/TRBV12-4
j_gene: TRBJ1-1
d_gene: NA
CDR3aa: CASTPTGKNTEAFF
CDR3nt: TGTGCCAGCACCCCTACAGGGAAGAACACTGAAGCTTTCTTT

abundance: many
v_gene: TRBV7-9
j_gene: TRBJ2-7
d_gene: NA
CDR3aa: CASSLALTGYEQYF
CDR3nt: TGTGCCAGCAGCTTAGCTTTGACCGGCTACGAGCAGTACTTC

abundance: few
v_gene: TRBV28
j_gene: TRBJ1-3
d_gene: NA
CDR3aa: CASSSVTYKVSGNTIYF
CDR3nt: TGTGCCAGCAGTTCCGTGACATACAAGGTTTCTGGAAACACCATATATTTT

abundance: many
v_gene: TRBV29-1
j_gene: TRBJ1-1
d_gene: TRBD1
CDR3aa: CSVRQGSEAFF
CDR3nt: TGCAGCGTCCGACAGGGCTCTGAAGCTTTCTTT

abundance: NA
v_gene: TRBV6-2/TRBV6-3
j_gene: TRBJ2-2
d_gene: NA
CDR3aa: CASSYGGQGTSGELFF
CDR3nt: TGTGCCAGCAGTTACGGAGGGCAGGGAACATCCGGGGAGCTGTTTTTT

abundance: many
v_gene: TRBV10-3
j_gene: TRBJ2-1
d_gene: TRBD2
CDR3aa: CAISESGLAEYNEQFF
CDR3nt: TGTGCCATCAGTGAGTCAGGACTAGCTGAGTACAATGAGCAGTTCTTC

abundance: few
v_gene: TRBV29-1
j_gene: TRBJ1-2
d_gene: TRBD1
CDR3aa: CSAPTGDNGYTF
CDR3nt: TGCAGCGCACCGACAGGGGATAATGGCTACACCTTC

abundance: NA
v_gene: TRBV6-1
j_gene: TRBJ2-7
d_gene: TRBD2
CDR3aa: CASSVLTGGEDEQYF
CDR3nt: TGTGCCAGCAGTGTTTTGACGGGAGGAGAGGACGAGCAGTACTTC

abundance: few
v_gene: TRBV12-3/TRBV12-4
j_gene: TRBJ1-1
d_gene: NA
CDR3aa: CASSRDSIGTEAFF
CDR3nt: TGTGCCAGCAGTCGGGACTCAATAGGGACTGAAGCTTTCTTT

abundance: NA
v_gene: TRBV10-3
j_gene: TRBJ2-1
d_gene: TRBD2
CDR3aa: CAISDSLAGNEQFF
CDR3nt: TGTGCCATCAGTGATTCGTTAGCGGGGAATGAGCAGTTCTTC

abundance: NA
v_gene: TRBV15
j_gene: TRBJ2-3
d_gene: TRBD1
CDR3aa: CATRGQTDTQYF
CDR3nt: TGTGCCACCAGGGGACAGACAGATACGCAGTATTTT

abundance: many
v_gene: TRBV30
j_gene: TRBJ2-1
d_gene: NA
CDR3aa: CAWSVGRSSYNEQFF
CDR3nt: TGTGCCTGGAGTGTAGGGAGGAGCTCCTACAATGAGCAGTTCTTC

abundance: NA
v_gene: TRBV20-1
j_gene: TRBJ2-1
d_gene: NA
CDR3aa: CSASPYRSDFNEQFF
CDR3nt: TGCAGTGCTAGTCCTTACCGGTCGGACTTCAATGAGCAGTTCTTC

abundance: NA
v_gene: TRBV20-1
j_gene: TRBJ1-6
d_gene: TRBD1
CDR3aa: CSASRDSSYNSPLHF
CDR3nt: TGCAGTGCTAGTCGGGACAGCTCCTATAATTCACCCCTCCACTTT

abundance: few
v_gene: TRBV29-1
j_gene: TRBJ1-4
d_gene: NA
CDR3aa: CSVARNEKLFF
CDR3nt: TGCAGCGTTGCCAGGAATGAAAAACTGTTTTTT

abundance: NA
v_gene: TRBV7-9
j_gene: TRBJ1-1
d_gene: NA
CDR3aa: CATQVGGAPTEAFF
CDR3nt: TGTGCCACCCAGGTTGGGGGGGCGCCGACTGAAGCTTTCTTT

abundance: few
v_gene: TRBV19
j_gene: TRBJ2-4
d_gene: TRBD2
CDR3aa: CASSIQRGGSLMAKNIQYF
CDR3nt: TGTGCCAGTAGTATCCAGCGGGGGGGCAGTCTAATGGCCAAAAACATTCAGTACTTC

abundance: NA
v_gene: TRBV12-3/TRBV12-4
j_gene: TRBJ1-3
d_gene: NA
CDR3aa: CASSSRDTLSGNTIYF
CDR3nt: TGTGCCAGCAGTTCCCGGGACACCCTCTCTGGAAACACCATATATTTT

abundance: few
v_gene: TRBV5-1
j_gene: TRBJ2-1
d_gene: NA
CDR3aa: CASSLSGDLSYNEQFF
CDR3nt: TGCGCCAGCAGCTTAAGTGGGGACTTATCCTACAATGAGCAGTTCTTC

abundance: NA
v_gene: TRBV4-1
j_gene: TRBJ2-2
d_gene: NA
CDR3aa: CASRGIAGELFF
CDR3nt: TGCGCCAGCAGAGGAATCGCCGGGGAGCTGTTTTTT

abundance: NA
v_gene: TRBV6-5
j_gene: TRBJ2-6
d_gene: TRBD2
CDR3aa: CASSYYGTKRCGANVLTF
CDR3nt: TGTGCCAGCAGTTACTATGGGACTAAGAGATGTGGGGCCAACGTCCTGACTTTC

abundance: many
v_gene: TRBV9
j_gene: TRBJ2-5
d_gene: TRBD2
CDR3aa: CASNTGTTIQETQYF
CDR3nt: TGTGCCAGTAATACCGGGACTACTATCCAAGAGACCCAGTACTTC

abundance: few
v_gene: TRBV5-6
j_gene: TRBJ1-1
d_gene: NA
CDR3aa: CASSSLDTEAFF
CDR3nt: TGTGCCAGCAGCTCGCTCGACACTGAAGCTTTCTTT

abundance: NA
v_gene: TRBV7-9
j_gene: TRBJ2-7
d_gene: NA
CDR3aa: CASSLGSRTEQYF
CDR3nt: TGTGCCAGCAGCTTAGGTTCAAGGACCGAGCAGTACTTC

abundance: NA
v_gene: TRBV11-2
j_gene: TRBJ1-1
d_gene: TRBD1
CDR3aa: CASSSSATGGRAEAFF
CDR3nt: TGTGCCAGCAGCTCTTCGGCTACAGGGGGCCGGGCTGAAGCTTTCTTT

abundance: NA
v_gene: TRBV2
j_gene: TRBJ2-7
d_gene: TRBD1
CDR3aa: CASSDLDREVYEQYF
CDR3nt: TGTGCCAGCAGTGACTTGGACAGGGAGGTTTACGAGCAGTACTTC

abundance: NA
v_gene: TRBV20-1
j_gene: TRBJ1-5
d_gene: NA
CDR3aa: CSASPGLGQPQHF
CDR3nt: TGCAGTGCTAGTCCCGGGCTCGGTCAGCCCCAGCATTTT

abundance: NA
v_gene: TRBV6-1
j_gene: TRBJ2-5
d_gene: TRBD2
CDR3aa: CASRRLAGGNQETQYF
CDR3nt: TGTGCCAGCAGACGACTAGCGGGGGGGAATCAAGAGACCCAGTACTTC

abundance: few
v_gene: TRBV12-3/TRBV12-4
j_gene: TRBJ2-5
d_gene: TRBD2
CDR3aa: CASSLRASGTGETQYF
CDR3nt: TGTGCCAGCAGTTTAAGGGCTAGCGGGACGGGGGAGACCCAGTACTTC

abundance: NA
v_gene: TRBV6-2/TRBV6-3
j_gene: TRBJ2-1
d_gene: TRBD2
CDR3aa: CASSQTPLLSGRDEQFF
CDR3nt: TGTGCCAGCAGCCAAACCCCACTCCTTAGCGGGAGGGATGAGCAGTTCTTC

abundance: NA
v_gene: TRBV5-6
j_gene: TRBJ1-2
d_gene: TRBD1
CDR3aa: CASSWGTGADGYTF
CDR3nt: TGTGCCAGCAGCTGGGGGACAGGGGCGGATGGCTACACCTTC

abundance: few
v_gene: TRBV5-6
j_gene: TRBJ1-3
d_gene: TRBD1
CDR3aa: CASSASGTGRNTIYF
CDR3nt: TGTGCCAGCAGCGCGTCCGGGACAGGGAGAAACACCATATATTTT

abundance: NA
v_gene: TRBV15
j_gene: TRBJ2-7
d_gene: NA
CDR3aa: CATSRDYRERLGEQYF
CDR3nt: TGTGCCACCAGCAGAGATTACCGGGAGCGATTAGGCGAGCAGTACTTC

abundance: many
v_gene: TRBV5-1
j_gene: TRBJ2-1
d_gene: TRBD2
CDR3aa: CASSLGRLAGEQFF
CDR3nt: TGCGCCAGCAGCTTGGGCCGACTAGCGGGTGAGCAGTTCTTC

abundance: few
v_gene: TRBV7-6
j_gene: TRBJ2-1
d_gene: NA
CDR3aa: CASSLASGGTYNEQFF
CDR3nt: TGTGCCAGCAGCTTAGCTAGCGGTGGAACCTACAATGAGCAGTTCTTC

abundance: few
v_gene: TRBV5-6
j_gene: TRBJ2-7
d_gene: TRBD1
CDR3aa: CASSQKGRGTYEQYF
CDR3nt: TGTGCCAGCAGTCAAAAGGGCAGGGGGACCTACGAGCAGTACTTC

abundance: few
v_gene: TRBV28
j_gene: TRBJ2-4
d_gene: NA
CDR3aa: CASSSTQGIKNIQYF
CDR3nt: TGTGCCAGCAGCTCCACGCAGGGTATCAAAAACATTCAGTACTTC

abundance: NA
v_gene: TRBV7-2
j_gene: TRBJ2-7
d_gene: NA
CDR3aa: CASSTRDRPDYYEQYF
CDR3nt: TGTGCCAGCAGCACGAGAGACAGGCCGGATTACTACGAGCAGTACTTC

abundance: NA
v_gene: TRBV7-9
j_gene: TRBJ2-2
d_gene: NA
CDR3aa: CASSTGANTGELFF
CDR3nt: TGTGCCAGTTCCACGGGCGCGAACACCGGGGAGCTGTTTTTT

abundance: NA
v_gene: TRBV5-1
j_gene: TRBJ2-1
d_gene: TRBD2
CDR3aa: CASSLRASGSNEQFF
CDR3nt: TGCGCCAGCAGCTTGAGGGCTAGCGGGAGCAATGAGCAGTTCTTC

abundance: NA
v_gene: TRBV3-1
j_gene: TRBJ2-7
d_gene: NA
CDR3aa: CASSAEGGSGQYF
CDR3nt: TGTGCCAGCAGCGCGGAGGGGGGCTCGGGGCAGTACTTC

abundance: NA
v_gene: TRBV20-1
j_gene: TRBJ1-5
d_gene: NA
CDR3aa: CSARGGTSNQPQHF
CDR3nt: TGCAGTGCTAGAGGTGGGACAAGCAATCAGCCCCAGCATTTT

abundance: NA
v_gene: TRBV4-3
j_gene: TRBJ2-3
d_gene: NA
CDR3aa: CASSQDRGPSDTQYF
CDR3nt: TGCGCCAGCAGCCAAGACAGAGGGCCCTCAGATACGCAGTATTTT

abundance: many
v_gene: TRBV9
j_gene: TRBJ2-1
d_gene: NA
CDR3aa: CASSVGQSSYNEQFF
CDR3nt: TGTGCCAGCAGCGTAGGACAGAGCTCCTACAATGAGCAGTTCTTC

abundance: many
v_gene: TRBV29-1
j_gene: TRBJ2-7
d_gene: NA
CDR3aa: CSVRTGSYEQYF
CDR3nt: TGCAGCGTTAGGACGGGTTCCTACGAGCAGTACTTC

abundance: NA
v_gene: TRBV12-5
j_gene: TRBJ2-1
d_gene: TRBD1
CDR3aa: CASGFTGGYEQFF
CDR3nt: TGTGCTAGTGGTTTCACAGGGGGCTATGAGCAGTTCTTC

abundance: NA
v_gene: TRBV11-2
j_gene: TRBJ2-2
d_gene: NA
CDR3aa: CASSLWDSLVGTGELFF
CDR3nt: TGTGCCAGCAGCTTGTGGGACTCACTGGTGGGGACCGGGGAGCTGTTTTTT

abundance: many
v_gene: TRBV10-3
j_gene: TRBJ1-2
d_gene: NA
CDR3aa: CAIRQENYGYTF
CDR3nt: TGTGCCATCAGACAGGAGAACTATGGCTACACCTTC

abundance: many
v_gene: TRBV12-3/TRBV12-4
j_gene: TRBJ2-1
d_gene: TRBD2
CDR3aa: CASRRRGGSYNEQFF
CDR3nt: TGTGCCAGCCGTCGACGGGGGGGCTCCTACAATGAGCAGTTCTTC

abundance: few
v_gene: TRBV12-3/TRBV12-4
j_gene: TRBJ2-5
d_gene: NA
CDR3aa: CASRQGGSQYF
CDR3nt: TGTGCCAGCAGACAGGGGGGGTCCCAGTACTTC

abundance: many
v_gene: TRBV20-1
j_gene: TRBJ2-7
d_gene: TRBD1
CDR3aa: CSAGRGRDYEQYF
CDR3nt: TGCAGTGCTGGAAGGGGGCGCGACTACGAGCAGTACTTC

abundance: NA
v_gene: TRBV7-3
j_gene: TRBJ2-6
d_gene: TRBD1
CDR3aa: CASSRTWTGGSSGANVLTF
CDR3nt: TGTGCCAGCAGCCGAACGTGGACAGGTGGAAGCTCTGGGGCCAACGTCCTGACTTTC

abundance: NA
v_gene: TRBV6-1
j_gene: TRBJ2-1
d_gene: TRBD2
CDR3aa: CASSEGLAREQFF
CDR3nt: TGTGCCAGCAGTGAAGGACTAGCCAGAGAGCAGTTCTTC